This T cell receptor beta chain originates from a study of vaccination and CD4 T cells after COVID-19. Study overall: Taking of post-vaccine samples occurred a median around 67 days after dose two (range 14 to 241).

The Oncomine TCR Beta short-read assay generated sequence data from the DNA of cultured CD4+ T cells. TCRdb reprocessed the PCR reads with MiXCR, giving one entry per CDR3 protein. The repertoire consists of 12,000 or so distinct CDR3 sequences, with 40% to 55% occurring once and the leading ten covering 21%. Treatment specified: roughly ten-day PBMC culture with coronavirus spike peptide pools or control peptides (ViraFEST assay). ViraFEST enlarged antigen-specific T cell populations with peptide pools and afterwards sequenced TCRs. Germline V gene lookup returns CDR1 MNHNS and CDR2 SASEGT. This CDR3 is 13 amino acids long. Trimming took off 8 bases at V and 0 bases at J, with 7 bases between the two ends. Of note for this clonotype: The antigen is not known.

The chain combines TRBV6-1 with TRBJ2-2; D gene unclear. The clonotype comes from a human donor who had recovered from COVID-19. Source material: CD4+ T cells from blood, cultured in vitro. The CDR3 DNA is TGTGCCAGCGGAGCTGCGAACACCGGGGAGCTGTTTTTT. Encoded protein: CASGAANTGELFF.